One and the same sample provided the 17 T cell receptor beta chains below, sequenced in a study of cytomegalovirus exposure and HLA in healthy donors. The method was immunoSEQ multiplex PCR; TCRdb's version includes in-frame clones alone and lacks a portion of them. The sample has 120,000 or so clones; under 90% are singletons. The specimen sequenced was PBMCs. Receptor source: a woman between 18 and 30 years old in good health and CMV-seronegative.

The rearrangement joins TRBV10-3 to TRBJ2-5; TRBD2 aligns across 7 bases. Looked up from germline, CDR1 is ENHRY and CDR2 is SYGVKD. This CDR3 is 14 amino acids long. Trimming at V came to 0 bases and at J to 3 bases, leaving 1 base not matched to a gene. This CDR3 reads CAISESGGEETQYF. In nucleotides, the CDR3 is TGTGCCATCAGTGAGTCGGGGGGGGAAGAGACCCAGTACTTC.

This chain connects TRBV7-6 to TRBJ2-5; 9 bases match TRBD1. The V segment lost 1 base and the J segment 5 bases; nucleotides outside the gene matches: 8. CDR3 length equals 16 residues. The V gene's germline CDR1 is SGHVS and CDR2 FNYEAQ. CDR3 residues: CASSLVGQGRTETQYF. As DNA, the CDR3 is TGTGCCAGCAGCTTAGTGGGACAGGGTAGAACGGAGACCCAGTACTTC.

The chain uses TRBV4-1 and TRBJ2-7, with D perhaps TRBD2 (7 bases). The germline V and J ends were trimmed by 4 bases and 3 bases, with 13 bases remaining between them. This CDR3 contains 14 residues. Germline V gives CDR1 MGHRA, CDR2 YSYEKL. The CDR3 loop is CASSLEGGGYEQYF. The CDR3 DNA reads TGCGCCAGCAGCCTGGAGGGAGGGGGCTACGAGCAGTACTTC.

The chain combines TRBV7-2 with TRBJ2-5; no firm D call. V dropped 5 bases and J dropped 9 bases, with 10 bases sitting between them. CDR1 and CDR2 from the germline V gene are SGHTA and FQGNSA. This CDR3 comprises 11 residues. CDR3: CASSLQRAQYF. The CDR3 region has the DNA TGTGCCAGCAGCCTTCAAAGAGCCCAGTACTTC.

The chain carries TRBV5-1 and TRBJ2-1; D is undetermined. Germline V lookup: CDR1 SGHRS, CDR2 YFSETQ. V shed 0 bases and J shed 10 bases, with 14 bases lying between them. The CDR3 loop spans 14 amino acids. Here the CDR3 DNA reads TGCGCCAGCAGCTTGGTGCTTGGGTCCGGGGAGCAGTTCTTC. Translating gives CASSLVLGSGEQFF.

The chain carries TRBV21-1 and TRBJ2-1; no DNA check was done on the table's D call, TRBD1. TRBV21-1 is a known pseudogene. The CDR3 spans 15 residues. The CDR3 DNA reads TGTGCCAGCAGCAAAGTTATCACAGGGGACAATGAGCAGTTCTTC. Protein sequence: CASSKVITGDNEQFF.

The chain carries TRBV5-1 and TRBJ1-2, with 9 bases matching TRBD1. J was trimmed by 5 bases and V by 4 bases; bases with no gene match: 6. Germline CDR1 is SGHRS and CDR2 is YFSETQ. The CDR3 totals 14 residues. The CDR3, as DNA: TGCGCCAGCAGCGTTACCGGGACAGGGTATGGCTACACCTTC. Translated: CASSVTGTGYGYTF.

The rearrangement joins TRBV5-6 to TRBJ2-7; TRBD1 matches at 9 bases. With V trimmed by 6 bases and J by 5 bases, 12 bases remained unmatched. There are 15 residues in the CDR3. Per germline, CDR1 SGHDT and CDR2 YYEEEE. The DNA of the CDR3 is TGTGCCAGCAACAATCCCCGGGACAGGGCCCACGAGCAGTACTTC. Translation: CASNNPRDRAHEQYF.

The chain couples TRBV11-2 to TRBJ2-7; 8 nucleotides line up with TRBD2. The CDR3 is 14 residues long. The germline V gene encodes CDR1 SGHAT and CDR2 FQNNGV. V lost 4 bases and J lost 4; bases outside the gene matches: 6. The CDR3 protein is CASSSLAGGYEQYF. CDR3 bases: TGTGCCAGCAGCTCCCTAGCGGGTGGGTACGAGCAGTACTTC.

This CDR3 reads CASSADHRGPGTYEQYF. The CDR3 bases are TGTGCCAGCAGTGCAGATCACAGGGGGCCGGGCACCTACGAGCAGTACTTC. The genes are TRBV6-1 and TRBJ2-7, with 9 nucleotides matching TRBD1. Germline assignment: CDR1 MNHNS and CDR2 SASEGT. The CDR3 is 17 residues long. V lost 4 bases and J lost 2; bases outside the gene matches: 12.

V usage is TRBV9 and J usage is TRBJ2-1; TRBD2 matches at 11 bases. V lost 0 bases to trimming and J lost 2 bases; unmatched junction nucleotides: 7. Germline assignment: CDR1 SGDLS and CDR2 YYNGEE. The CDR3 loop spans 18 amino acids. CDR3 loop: CASSVAGLAVPTYNEQFF. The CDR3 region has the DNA TGTGCCAGCAGCGTAGCGGGACTAGCGGTACCCACCTACAATGAGCAGTTCTTC.

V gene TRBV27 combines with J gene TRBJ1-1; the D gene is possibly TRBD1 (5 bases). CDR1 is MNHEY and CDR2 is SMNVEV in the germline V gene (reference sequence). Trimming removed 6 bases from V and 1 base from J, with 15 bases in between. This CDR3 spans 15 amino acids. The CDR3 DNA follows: TGTGCCAGCAGCCCCCAGGGACTGGGGAACACTGAAGCTTTCTTT. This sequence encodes CASSPQGLGNTEAFF.

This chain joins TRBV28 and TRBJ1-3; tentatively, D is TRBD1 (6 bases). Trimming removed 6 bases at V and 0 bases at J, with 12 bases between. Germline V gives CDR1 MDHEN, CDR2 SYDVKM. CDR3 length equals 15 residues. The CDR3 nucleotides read TGTGCCAGCAGCCCACAGGGCACCTCTGGAAACACCATATATTTT. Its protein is CASSPQGTSGNTIYF.

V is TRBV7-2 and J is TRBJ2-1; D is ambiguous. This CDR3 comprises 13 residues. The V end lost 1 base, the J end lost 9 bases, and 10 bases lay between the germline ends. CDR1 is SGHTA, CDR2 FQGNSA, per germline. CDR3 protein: CASSLDPRGEQFF. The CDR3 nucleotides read TGTGCCAGCAGCTTAGATCCCAGAGGTGAGCAGTTCTTC.

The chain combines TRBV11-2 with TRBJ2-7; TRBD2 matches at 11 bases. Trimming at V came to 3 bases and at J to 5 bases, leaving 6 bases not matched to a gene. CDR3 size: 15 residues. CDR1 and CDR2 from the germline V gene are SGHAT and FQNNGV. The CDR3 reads CASSFLAGGGHEQYF. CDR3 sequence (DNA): TGTGCCAGCAGCTTTCTAGCGGGGGGTGGCCACGAGCAGTACTTC. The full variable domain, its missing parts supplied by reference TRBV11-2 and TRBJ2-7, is EAGVAQSPRYKIIEKRQSVAFWCNPISGHATLYWYQQILGQGPKLLIQFQNNGVVDDSQLPKDRFSAERLKGVDSTLKIQPAKLEDSAVYLCASSFLAGGGHEQYFGPGTRLTVT.

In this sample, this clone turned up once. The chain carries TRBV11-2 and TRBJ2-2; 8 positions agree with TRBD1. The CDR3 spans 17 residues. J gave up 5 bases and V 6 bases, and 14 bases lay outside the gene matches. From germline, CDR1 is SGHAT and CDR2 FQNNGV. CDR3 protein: CASRPLRGPKSTGELFF. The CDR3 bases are TGTGCCAGCAGACCACTCAGGGGGCCTAAGTCGACCGGGGAGCTGTTTTTT.

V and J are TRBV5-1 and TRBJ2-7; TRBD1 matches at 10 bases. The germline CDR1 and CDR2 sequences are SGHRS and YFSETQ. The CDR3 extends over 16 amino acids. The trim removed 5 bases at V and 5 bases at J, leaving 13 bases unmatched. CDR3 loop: CASSLPIGTGEDEQYF. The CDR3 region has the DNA TGCGCCAGCAGTTTACCTATCGGGACAGGGGAGGACGAGCAGTACTTC.